The clone carrying this TCR beta chain came up many times. Its specificity is unknown. The source of the sample is a study of T cells in Graves' hyperthyroidism and ophthalmopathy. Diagnosis of hyperthyroidism was new in patients aged 18 to 65, and its duration was under 2 months. Patients having uncontrolled infection, another autoimmune disease, pregnancy or lactation were not included. The V end was cut by 7 bases, the J end by 3 bases, with 13 bases between. The V gene's germline CDR1 is ENHRY and CDR2 SYGVKD. This CDR3 contains 13 residues. RNA transcripts yielded amplified TCR beta CDR3 regions. The primer set for the first-round RT-PCR of the TCR CDR3 was HTBI. TCRdb called the multiplex PCR reads again in MiXCR, with one record for every CDR3 protein. The sample lists fewer than 650,000 distinct CDR3 sequences; about 15% were seen once. Study results and limitations: It was a median about 6 months before onset that the model predicted ophthalmopathy.

The chain recombines TRBV10-3 with TRBJ2-7; perhaps TRBD2 as D (5 bases). This TCR derives from a woman aged 25 to 39 with Graves' hyperthyroidism that later progressed to Graves' ophthalmopathy. The sequenced material came from blood. The CDR3 reads CAITEREGYEQYF. The CDR3 DNA reads as TGTGCCATCACTGAAAGAGAGGGCTACGAGCAGTACTTC.